The present T cell receptor (beta chain) was sequenced within a study of cytomegalovirus exposure and HLA in healthy donors. Study information: Previous work identified 90 million to 130 million unique TCR beta sequences from 200 million or so T cells. General observations from the study: Analysis performed later found more than 15,000 TCR beta sequences associated with HLA alleles at 0.05 false discovery rate.

Regarding this clone: Its antigen remains unidentified.

V was shortened by 9 bases and J by 4 bases, with 18 bases between the two germline ends. Looked up from germline, CDR1 is SNHLY and CDR2 is FYNNEI. The CDR3 totals 14 residues. PCR employed 60 Vbeta and 13 Jbeta primers. Produced via immunoSEQ multiplex PCR; TCRdb's table is partial and in-frame only. Among roughly 98,000 clones listed, 65% to 85% were seen once. It was healthy bone marrow donors who served as donors. The chain is built from TRBV2 and TRBJ2-5; maybe TRBD2 (6 bases). The sequenced sample was PBMCs. The sequence derives from a man aged 35 to 55 in good health and CMV-seronegative. The CDR3 DNA reads TGTGCCAGTAGGCCCGGGGGTAAGGGAGAGACCCAGTACTTC. It yields the protein CASRPGGKGETQYF.